The 7 T cell receptor beta chains below come from one sample, sequenced in a study of T cells in localized non-small cell lung cancer. Assay used: immunoSEQ multiplex PCR; TCRdb lists only in-frame clones, some missing. The repertoire includes some 90,000 clones, 80% to 90% of them detected once, and about 15% sits in the top ten. Sequencing used peripheral blood, obtained before any cancer treatment. The receptors were gathered from a man aged 40 to 70 with stage I squamous cell lung carcinoma.

The V gene is TRBV18, the J gene TRBJ1-2; D gene unclear. This CDR3 has 13 amino acids. Looked up from germline, CDR1 is KGHSH and CDR2 is LQKENI. Trimming pared 8 bases from V and 2 bases from J, leaving 12 bases between. The CDR3 sequence: CASTTRENYGYTF. DNA of the CDR3: TGTGCCAGCACTACAAGAGAAAACTATGGCTACACCTTC.

V and J are TRBV18 and TRBJ1-1; D is ambiguous. The CDR3 length is 15 residues. CDR1 is KGHSH and CDR2 is LQKENI in the germline V gene. V was pared by 1 base and J by 1 base, with 10 bases between. This CDR3 reads CASSPRRFTNTEAFF. The DNA for the CDR3 is TGTGCCAGCTCACCACGGAGGTTTACGAACACTGAAGCTTTCTTT.

The chain recombines TRBV7-3 with TRBJ2-2; 9 bases fit TRBD1. The CDR3 sequence is 17 residues long. Germline-derived CDR1 and CDR2 are SGHTA and FQGTGA. V shed 6 bases, J shed 4 bases, and the junction held 12 bases outside the gene matches. CDR3 in amino acids: CASRQTGGEPLTGELFF. DNA of the CDR3: TGTGCCAGCAGGCAAACAGGGGGCGAACCCCTCACCGGGGAGCTGTTTTTT.

CDR3 bases: TGTGCCAGCAGCTTTCAGGTGAACACTGAAGCTTTCTTT. This sequence encodes CASSFQVNTEAFF. The J gene is TRBJ1-1, the V gene TRBV7-3; no definite D call. Germline CDR1 and CDR2: SGHTA and FQGTGA. Trimming stripped 3 bases from V and 0 bases from J, with 5 bases between. CDR3 length: 13 amino acids.

The rearrangement joins TRBV28 to TRBJ2-7, with TRBD2 as a possible D gene (6 bases). The CDR3 has 13 amino acids. V lost 6 bases, J lost 1 base, and 10 bases lay in between. In germline, CDR1 is MDHEN, CDR2 SYDVKM. The CDR3 here is CASRRGRSYEQYF. The CDR3 DNA reads TGTGCCAGCAGGCGGGGCCGTTCCTACGAGCAGTACTTC.

The genes are TRBV11-1 and TRBJ2-1, with no clear D. This CDR3 is 12 amino acids long. The germline CDR1 and CDR2 sequences are SGHAT and FQDESV (reference sequence). V gave up 1 base and J gave up 10 bases, with 8 bases separating them. The chain's CDR3 is CASSLVSREQFF. DNA for the CDR3: TGTGCCAGCAGCTTAGTTAGTAGAGAGCAGTTCTTC.

The chain carries TRBV19 and TRBJ2-6; D not certain. Per the germline V gene, CDR1 is LNHDA and CDR2 is SQIVND (reference sequence). The V gene lost 3 bases and the J gene lost 0 bases, with 6 bases spanning the gap. The CDR3 totals 15 residues. The CDR3 here is CASSIVLSGANVLTF. The CDR3 coding sequence is TGTGCCAGTAGTATCGTCCTCTCTGGGGCCAACGTCCTGACTTTC. The full variable domain, completed using reference TRBV19 and TRBJ2-6, is DGGITQSPKYLFRKEGQNVTLSCEQNLNHDAMYWYRQDPGQGLRLIYYSQIVNDFQKGDIAEGYSVSREKKESFPLTVTSAQKNPTAFYLCASSIVLSGANVLTFGAGSRLTVL.